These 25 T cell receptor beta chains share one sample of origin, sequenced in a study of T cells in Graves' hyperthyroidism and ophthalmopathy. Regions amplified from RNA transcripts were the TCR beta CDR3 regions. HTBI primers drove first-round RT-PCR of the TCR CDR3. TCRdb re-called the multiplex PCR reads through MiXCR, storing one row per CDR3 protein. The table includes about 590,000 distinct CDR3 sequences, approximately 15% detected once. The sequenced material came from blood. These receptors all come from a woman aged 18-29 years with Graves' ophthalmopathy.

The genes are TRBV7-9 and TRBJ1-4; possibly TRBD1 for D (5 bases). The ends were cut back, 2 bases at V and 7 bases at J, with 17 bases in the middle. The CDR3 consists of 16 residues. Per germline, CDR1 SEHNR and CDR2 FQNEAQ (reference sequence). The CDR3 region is CASSLMAQGFVEKLFF. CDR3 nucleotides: TGTGCCAGCAGCTTAATGGCCCAGGGTTTCGTTGAAAAACTGTTTTTT.

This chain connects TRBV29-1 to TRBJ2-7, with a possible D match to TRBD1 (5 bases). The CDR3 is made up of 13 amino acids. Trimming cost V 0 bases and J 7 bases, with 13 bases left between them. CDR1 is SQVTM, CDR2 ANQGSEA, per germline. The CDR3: CSVEDQGVREQYF. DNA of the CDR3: TGCAGCGTTGAAGATCAAGGGGTTCGAGAGCAGTACTTC.

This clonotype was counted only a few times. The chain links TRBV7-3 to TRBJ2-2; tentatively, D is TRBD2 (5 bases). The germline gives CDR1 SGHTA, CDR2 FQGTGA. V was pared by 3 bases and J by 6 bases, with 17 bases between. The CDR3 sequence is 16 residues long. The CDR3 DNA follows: TGTGCCAGCAGCTTTTCCCCCGGGGAGATTGCCGGGGAGCTGTTTTTT. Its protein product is CASSFSPGEIAGELFF.

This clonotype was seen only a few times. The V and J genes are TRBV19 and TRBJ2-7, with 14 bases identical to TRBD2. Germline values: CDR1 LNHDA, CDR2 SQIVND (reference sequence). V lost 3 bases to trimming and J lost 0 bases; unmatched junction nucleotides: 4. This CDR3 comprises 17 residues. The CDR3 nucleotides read TGTGCCAGTAGTATCGGGACTAGCGGGAGAATCTCCTACGAGCAGTACTTC. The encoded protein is CASSIGTSGRISYEQYF.

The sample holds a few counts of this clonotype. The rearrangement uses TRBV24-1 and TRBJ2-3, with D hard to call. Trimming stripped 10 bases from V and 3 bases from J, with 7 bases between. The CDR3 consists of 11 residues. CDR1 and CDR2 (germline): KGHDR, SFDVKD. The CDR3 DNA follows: TGTGCCACTTCAGCAACAGATACGCAGTATTTT. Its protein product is CATSATDTQYF.

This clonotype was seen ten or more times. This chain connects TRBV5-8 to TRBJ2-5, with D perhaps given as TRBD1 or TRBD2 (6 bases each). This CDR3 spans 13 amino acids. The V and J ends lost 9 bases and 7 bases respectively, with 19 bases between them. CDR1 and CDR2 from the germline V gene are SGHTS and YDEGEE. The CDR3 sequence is CATGAGYRGTQYF. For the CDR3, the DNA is TGTGCCACGGGGGCCGGATATCGAGGGACCCAGTACTTC.

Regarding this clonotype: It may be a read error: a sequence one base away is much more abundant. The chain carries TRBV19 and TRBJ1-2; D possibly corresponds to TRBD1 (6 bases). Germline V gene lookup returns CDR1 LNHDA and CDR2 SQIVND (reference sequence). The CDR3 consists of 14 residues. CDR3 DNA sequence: TGTGCCAGTAGTGTTGAGACAGGCATCTATGGCTACGCCTTC. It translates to CASSVETGIYGYAF.

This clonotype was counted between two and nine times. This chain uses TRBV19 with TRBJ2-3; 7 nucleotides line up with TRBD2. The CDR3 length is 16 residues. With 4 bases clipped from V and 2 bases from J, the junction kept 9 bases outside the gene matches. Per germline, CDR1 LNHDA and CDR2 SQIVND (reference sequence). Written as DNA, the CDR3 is TGTGCCAGTAGTACCGAGCGGGACCTCCCCACAGATACGCAGTATTTT. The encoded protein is CASSTERDLPTDTQYF.

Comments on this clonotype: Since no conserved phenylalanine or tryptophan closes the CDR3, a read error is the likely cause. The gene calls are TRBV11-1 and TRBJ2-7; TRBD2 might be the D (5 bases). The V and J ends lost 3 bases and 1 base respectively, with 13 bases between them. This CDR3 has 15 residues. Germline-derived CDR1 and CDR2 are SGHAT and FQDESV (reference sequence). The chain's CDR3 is CASSFWPGNSYEQYL. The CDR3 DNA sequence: TGTGCCAGCAGCTTCTGGCCCGGGAATTCCTACGAGCAGTACCTC.

This CDR3 is CSARGAMFRSYNEQFF. In DNA, the CDR3 is TGCAGTGCTAGAGGGGCTATGTTTAGGTCCTACAATGAGCAGTTCTTC. This chain connects TRBV20-1 to TRBJ2-1; D ambiguous. The germline V gene encodes CDR1 DFQATT and CDR2 SNEGSKA (reference sequence). The germline V and J ends were trimmed by 1 base and 1 base, with 14 bases remaining between them. The length of the CDR3 is 16 residues.

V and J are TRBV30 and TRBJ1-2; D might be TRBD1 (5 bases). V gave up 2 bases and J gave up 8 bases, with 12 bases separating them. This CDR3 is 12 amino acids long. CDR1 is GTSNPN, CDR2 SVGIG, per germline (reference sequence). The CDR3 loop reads CAWSPGTGGYTF. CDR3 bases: TGTGCCTGGAGTCCCGGGACGGGCGGCTACACCTTC.

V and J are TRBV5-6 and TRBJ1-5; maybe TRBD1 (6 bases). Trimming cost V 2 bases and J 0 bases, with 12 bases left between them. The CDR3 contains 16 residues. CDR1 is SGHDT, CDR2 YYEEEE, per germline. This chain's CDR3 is CASSFRGPYSNQPQHF. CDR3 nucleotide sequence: TGTGCCAGCAGCTTTCGGGGGCCTTATAGCAATCAGCCCCAGCATTTT.

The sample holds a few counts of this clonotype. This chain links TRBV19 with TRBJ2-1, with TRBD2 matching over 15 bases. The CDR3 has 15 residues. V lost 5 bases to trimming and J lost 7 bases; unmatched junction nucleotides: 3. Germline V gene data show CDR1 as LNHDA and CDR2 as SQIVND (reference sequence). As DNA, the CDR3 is TGTGCCAGTAGTGCAGGACTAGCGGGAGGGAATGAGCAGTTCTTC. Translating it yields CASSAGLAGGNEQFF.

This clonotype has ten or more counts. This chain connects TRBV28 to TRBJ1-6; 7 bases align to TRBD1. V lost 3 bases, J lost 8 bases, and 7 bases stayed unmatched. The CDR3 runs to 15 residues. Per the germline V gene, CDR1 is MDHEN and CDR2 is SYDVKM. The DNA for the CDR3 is TGTGCCAGCAGTTTCATTCCAGGGGGGGATTCACCCCTCCACTTT. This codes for CASSFIPGGDSPLHF.

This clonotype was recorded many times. The CDR3 nucleotides read TGTGCCAGCAGCTCCGGGACAGGCCCCTACAATGAGCAGTTCTTC. As protein: CASSSGTGPYNEQFF. This chain uses TRBV27 with TRBJ2-1, with 8 bases aligning to TRBD1. Germline loops: CDR1 MNHEY, CDR2 SMNVEV (reference sequence). The CDR3 extends over 15 amino acids. The J segment lost 2 bases and the V segment lost 6 bases, leaving 6 bases of the junction unmatched.

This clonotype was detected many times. The CDR3 here is CASSSRRVGQHTGELFF. The CDR3 DNA reads as TGTGCCAGCAGCTCACGAAGGGTGGGACAGCACACCGGGGAGCTGTTTTTT. The rearrangement uses TRBV7-2 and TRBJ2-2, with 7 bases identical to TRBD1. Looked up from germline, CDR1 is SGHTA and CDR2 is FQGNSA. The CDR3 extends over 17 amino acids. Losses at the gene ends were 4 bases for V and 3 bases for J; bases not matched to a gene: 11.

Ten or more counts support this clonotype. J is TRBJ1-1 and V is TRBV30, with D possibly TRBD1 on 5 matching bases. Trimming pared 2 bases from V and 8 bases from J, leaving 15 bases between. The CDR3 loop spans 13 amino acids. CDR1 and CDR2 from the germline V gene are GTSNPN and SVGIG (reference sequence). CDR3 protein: CAWSRDGPEEAFF. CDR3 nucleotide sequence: TGTGCCTGGAGTCGGGACGGTCCTGAAGAAGCTTTCTTT. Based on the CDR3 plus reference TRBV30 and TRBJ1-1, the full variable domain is SQTIHQWPATLVQPVGSPLSLECTVEGTSNPNLYWYRQAAGRGLQLLFYSVGIGQISSEVPQNLSASRPQDRQFILSSKKLLLSDSGFYLCAWSRDGPEEAFFGQGTRLTVV.

CDR3 sequence: CASNSQGQETQYF. The DNA for the CDR3 is TGTGCCAGCAATTCACAGGGACAAGAGACCCAGTACTTC. The chain carries TRBV6-5 and TRBJ2-5; D is possibly TRBD1 (6 bases). Germline V CDR1 and CDR2: MNHEY, SVGAGI. This CDR3 comprises 13 residues. V gave up 7 bases and J gave up 2 bases, with 11 bases separating them.

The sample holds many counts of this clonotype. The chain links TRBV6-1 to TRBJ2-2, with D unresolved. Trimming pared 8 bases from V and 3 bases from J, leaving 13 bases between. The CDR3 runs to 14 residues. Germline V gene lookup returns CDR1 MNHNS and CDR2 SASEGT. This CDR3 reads CASLPYWDTGELFF. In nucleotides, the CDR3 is TGTGCCAGCTTACCATATTGGGACACCGGGGAGCTGTTTTTT.

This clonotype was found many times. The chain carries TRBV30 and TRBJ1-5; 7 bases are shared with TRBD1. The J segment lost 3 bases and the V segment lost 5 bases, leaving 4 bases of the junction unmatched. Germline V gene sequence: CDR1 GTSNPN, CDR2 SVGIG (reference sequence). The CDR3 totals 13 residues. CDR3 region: CAWSQGDNQPQHF. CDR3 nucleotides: TGTGCCTGGTCGCAGGGGGACAATCAGCCCCAGCATTTT.

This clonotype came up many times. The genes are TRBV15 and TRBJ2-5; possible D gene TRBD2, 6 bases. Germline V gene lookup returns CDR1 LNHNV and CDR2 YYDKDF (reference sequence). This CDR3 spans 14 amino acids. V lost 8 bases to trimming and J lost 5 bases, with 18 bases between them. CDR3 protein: CATSGDGARETQYF. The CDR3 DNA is TGTGCCACCTCGGGGGATGGGGCCAGGGAGACCCAGTACTTC.

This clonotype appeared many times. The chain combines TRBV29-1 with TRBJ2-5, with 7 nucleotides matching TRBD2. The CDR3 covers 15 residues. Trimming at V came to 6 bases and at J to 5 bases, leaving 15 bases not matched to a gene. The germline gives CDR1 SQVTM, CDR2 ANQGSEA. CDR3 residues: CSVAPRGGDGETQYF. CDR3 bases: TGCAGCGTGGCCCCCCGGGGAGGGGATGGGGAGACCCAGTACTTC.

In DNA form, the CDR3 reads TGTGCCAGCAGCCCGCCAGGGGTTAGGTACAATGAGCAGTTCTTC. Translated, it gives CASSPPGVRYNEQFF. The rearrangement uses TRBV12-3 or TRBV12-4 and TRBJ2-1, with a possible D match to TRBD1 (6 bases). There are 15 residues in the CDR3. With 6 bases removed from V and 4 bases from J, the gap between germline ends came to 16 bases.

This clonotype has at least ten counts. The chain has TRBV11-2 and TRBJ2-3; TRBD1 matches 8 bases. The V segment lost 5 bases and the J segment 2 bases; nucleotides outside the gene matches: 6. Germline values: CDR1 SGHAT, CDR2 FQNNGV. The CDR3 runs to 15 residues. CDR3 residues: CASSLKQGDTDTQYF. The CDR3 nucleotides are TGTGCCAGCAGCCTAAAACAGGGGGACACAGATACGCAGTATTTT.

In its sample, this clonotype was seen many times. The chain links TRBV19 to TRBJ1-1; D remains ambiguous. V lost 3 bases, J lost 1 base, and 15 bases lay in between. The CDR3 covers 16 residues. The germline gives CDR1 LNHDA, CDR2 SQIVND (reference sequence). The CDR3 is CASSIGGGLPNTEAFF. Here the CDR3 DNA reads TGTGCCAGTAGTATTGGAGGAGGGTTGCCGAACACTGAAGCTTTCTTT.